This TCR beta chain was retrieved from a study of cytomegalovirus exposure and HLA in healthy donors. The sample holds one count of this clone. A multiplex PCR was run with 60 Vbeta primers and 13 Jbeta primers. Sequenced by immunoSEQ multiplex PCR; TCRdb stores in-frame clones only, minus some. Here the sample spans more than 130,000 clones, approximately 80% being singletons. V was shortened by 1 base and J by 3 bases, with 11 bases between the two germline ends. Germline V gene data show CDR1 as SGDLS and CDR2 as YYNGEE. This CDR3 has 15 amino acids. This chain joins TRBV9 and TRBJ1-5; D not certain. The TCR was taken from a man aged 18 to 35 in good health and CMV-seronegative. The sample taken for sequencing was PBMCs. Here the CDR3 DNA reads TGTGCCAGCAGCGTATCAGCGGTGGACAATCAGCCCCAGCATTTT. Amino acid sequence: CASSVSAVDNQPQHF.